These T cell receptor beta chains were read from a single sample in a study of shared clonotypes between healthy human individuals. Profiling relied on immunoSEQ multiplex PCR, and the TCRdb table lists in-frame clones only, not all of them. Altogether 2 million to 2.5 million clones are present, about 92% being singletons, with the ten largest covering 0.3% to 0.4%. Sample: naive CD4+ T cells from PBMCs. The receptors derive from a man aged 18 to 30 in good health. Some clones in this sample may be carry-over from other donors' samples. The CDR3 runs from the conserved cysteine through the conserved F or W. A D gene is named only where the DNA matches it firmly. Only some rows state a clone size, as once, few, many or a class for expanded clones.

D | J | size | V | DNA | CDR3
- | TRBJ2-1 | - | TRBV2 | TGTGCCAGCAGTGATGGGCTAGCCGACGAGCAGTTCTTC | CASSDGLADEQFF
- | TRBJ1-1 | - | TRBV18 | TGTGCCAGCTCACTACACGTGGCTAGGGACACTGAAGCTTTCTTT | CASSLHVARDTEAFF
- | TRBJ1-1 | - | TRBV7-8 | TGTGCCAGCAGCTTGTTAGAGACTGAAGCTTTCTTT | CASSLLETEAFF
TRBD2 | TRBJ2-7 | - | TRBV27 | TGTGCCAGCGGCAGACTAGCAGCCTACGAGCAGTACTTC | CASGRLAAYEQYF
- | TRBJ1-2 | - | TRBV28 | TGTGCCAGCAGTTTATGGGAGCTCCGATATGGCTACACCTTC | CASSLWELRYGYTF
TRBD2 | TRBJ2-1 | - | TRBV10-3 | TGTGCCATCAGTTACTATGAGGGACTACCATACAATGAGCAGTTCTTC | CAISYYEGLPYNEQFF
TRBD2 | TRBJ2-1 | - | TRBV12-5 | TGTGCTAGTGGTTTGGGACTAGCGGGAGGGACTGAGCAGTTCTTC | CASGLGLAGGTEQFF
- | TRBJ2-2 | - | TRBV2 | TGTGCCAGCGGGAGAGAGGTAACAACCGGGGAGCTGTTTTTT | CASGREVTTGELFF
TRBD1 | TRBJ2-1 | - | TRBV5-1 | TGCGCCAGCAGCTTGGCCTACCGACAGGGGAGTGAGCAGTTCTTC | CASSLAYRQGSEQFF
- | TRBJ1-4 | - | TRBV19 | TGTGCCAGTAAGAAAGACAGGTGGAATGAAAAACTGTTTTTT | CASKKDRWNEKLFF
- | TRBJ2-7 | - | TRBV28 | TGTGCCAGCAGTCCCACGGAATATAGGCAGTACTTC | CASSPTEYRQYF
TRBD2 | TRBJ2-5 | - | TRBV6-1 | TGTGCCAGCAGTGAACGGACTCTAAGCGGGAGGGCACCACCAAGAATGCAAGAGACCCAGTACTTC | CASSERTLSGRAPPRMQETQYF
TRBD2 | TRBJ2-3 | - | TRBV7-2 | TGTGCCAGCAGCCTTCTCCGGACTAGCGGAAGCACAGATACGCAGTATTTT | CASSLLRTSGSTDTQYF
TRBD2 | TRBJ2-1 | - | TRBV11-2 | TGTGCCAGCAGATTACCCCGTAGCGGGAGAGGTGAGCAGTTCTTC | CASRLPRSGRGEQFF
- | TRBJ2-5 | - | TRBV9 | TGTGCCAGCAGCGTAGATCGGGACCCGAAAGAGACCCAGTACTTC | CASSVDRDPKETQYF
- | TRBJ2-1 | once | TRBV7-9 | TGTGCCAGCAGCTTAGGTGGGTCTCTAACAAATGAGCAGTTCTTC | CASSLGGSLTNEQFF
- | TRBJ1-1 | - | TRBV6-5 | TGTGCCAGCACCCAGGGCTCGAACACTGAAGCTTTCTTT | CASTQGSNTEAFF
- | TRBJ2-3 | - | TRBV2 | TGTGCCAGCAGTGTACAGGGATACACAGATACGCAGTATTTT | CASSVQGYTDTQYF
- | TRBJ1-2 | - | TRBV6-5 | TGTGCCAGCAGCCAGGACGGCTATGACTATGGCTACACCTTC | CASSQDGYDYGYTF
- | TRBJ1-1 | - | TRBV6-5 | TGTGCCAGCAGTCAGGTCCGGAACACTGAAGCTTTCTTT | CASSQVRNTEAFF
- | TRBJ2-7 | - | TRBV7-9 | TGTGCCAGCAGCTATAGGGGCCATACCTACGAGCAGTACTTC | CASSYRGHTYEQYF
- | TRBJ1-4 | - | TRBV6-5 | TGTGCCAGCAGTCCCGTCGGGGGGTCTCTCGAAAAACTGTTTTTT | CASSPVGGSLEKLFF
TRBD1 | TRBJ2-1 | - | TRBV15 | TGTGCCACGGACAGGGGTCGAAATGAGCAGTTCTTC | CATDRGRNEQFF
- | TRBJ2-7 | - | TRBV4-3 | TGCGCCAGCAGCCAGGCTGACAGGCCCTACGAGCAGTACTTC | CASSQADRPYEQYF
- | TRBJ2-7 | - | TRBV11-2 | TGTGCCAGCAGCTTTTCGTTGACAGTATCCTACGAGCAGTACTTC | CASSFSLTVSYEQYF
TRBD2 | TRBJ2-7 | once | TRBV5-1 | TGCGCCAGCAGCTTGGATGAGACTAGCAGATACTACGAGCAGTACTTC | CASSLDETSRYYEQYF
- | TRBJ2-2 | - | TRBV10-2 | TGCGCCAGCAGTGAGGTTAGAAACACCGGGGAGCTGTTTTTT | CASSEVRNTGELFF
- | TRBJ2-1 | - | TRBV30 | TGTGCCACGGGGCTAGCGATCGGAAATGAGCAGTTCTTC | CATGLAIGNEQFF
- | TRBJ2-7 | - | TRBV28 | TGTGCCAGCAGTTTAGCGGCGGCTTACGAGCAGTACTTC | CASSLAAAYEQYF
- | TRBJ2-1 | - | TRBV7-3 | TGTGCCAGCAGCTTAGACAGGACACCGTACAATGAGCAGTTCTTC | CASSLDRTPYNEQFF
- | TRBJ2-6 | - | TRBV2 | TGTGCCAGCAGTGACTACAGGGTTGCGGGGGCCAACGTCCTGACTTTC | CASSDYRVAGANVLTF
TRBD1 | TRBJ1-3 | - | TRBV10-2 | TGCGCCAGCAGTGAGGGGACAGGGCGATACACCATATATTTT | CASSEGTGRYTIYF
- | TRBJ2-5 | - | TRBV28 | TGTGCCAGCAGGAAGGCCAGGGGACCCCAAGAGACCCAGTACTTC | CASRKARGPQETQYF
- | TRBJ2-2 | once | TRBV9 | TGTGCCAGCAGCGTAATTTCCGGAGGGGAGCTGTTTTTT | CASSVISGGELFF
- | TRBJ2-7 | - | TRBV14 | TGTGCCAGCAGCCAAGGTGGGATCTTACACGAGCAGTACTTC | CASSQGGILHEQYF
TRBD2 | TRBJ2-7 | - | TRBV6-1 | TGTGCCAGCACCTCTCCGGGGGGCGAGCAGTACTTC | CASTSPGGEQYF
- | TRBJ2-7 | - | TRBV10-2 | TGCGCCAGCAAACTGGACCCGAGCTCCTACGAGCAGTACTTC | CASKLDPSSYEQYF
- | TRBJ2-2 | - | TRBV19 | TGTGCCAGTAGTAGGAGGGGGGAGCTGTTTTTT | CASSRRGELFF
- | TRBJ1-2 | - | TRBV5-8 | TGTGCCAGCAGTACAGACCCGGGAGTGGGATATGGCTACACCTTC | CASSTDPGVGYGYTF
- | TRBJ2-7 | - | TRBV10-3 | TGTGCCATCAGTGGCCGGCAGGTAATGCCCAACGAGCAGTACTTC | CAISGRQVMPNEQYF
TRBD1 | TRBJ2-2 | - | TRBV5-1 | TGCGCCAGCAGCCCGGGACAGGGCTTGAACACCGGGGAGCTGTTTTTT | CASSPGQGLNTGELFF
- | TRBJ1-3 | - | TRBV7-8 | TGTGCCAGCAGCTCGACAGCTGCCTCTGGAAACACCATATATTTT | CASSSTAASGNTIYF
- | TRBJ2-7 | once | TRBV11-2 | TGTGCCAGCAGCCCGTCCCGGGACGGCTACGAGCAGTACTTC | CASSPSRDGYEQYF